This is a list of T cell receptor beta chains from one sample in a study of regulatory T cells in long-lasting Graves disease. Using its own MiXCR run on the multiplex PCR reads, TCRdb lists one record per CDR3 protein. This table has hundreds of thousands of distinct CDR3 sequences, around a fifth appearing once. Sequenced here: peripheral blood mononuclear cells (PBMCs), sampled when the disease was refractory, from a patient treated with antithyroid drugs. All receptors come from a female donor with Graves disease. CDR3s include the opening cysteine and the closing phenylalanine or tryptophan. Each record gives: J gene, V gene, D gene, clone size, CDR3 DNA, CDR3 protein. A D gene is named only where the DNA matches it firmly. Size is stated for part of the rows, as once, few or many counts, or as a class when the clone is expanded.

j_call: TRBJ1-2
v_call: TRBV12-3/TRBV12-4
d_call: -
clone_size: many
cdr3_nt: TGTGCCAGCAGTATTTCACAGGGCGGGATTTATGGCTACACCTTC
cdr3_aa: CASSISQGGIYGYTF

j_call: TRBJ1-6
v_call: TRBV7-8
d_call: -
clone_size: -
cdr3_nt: TGTGCCAGCAGCTTAGGCCAGTGTAATTCACCCCTCCACTTT
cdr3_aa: CASSLGQCNSPLHF

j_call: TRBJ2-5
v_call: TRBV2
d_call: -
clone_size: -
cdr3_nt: TGTGCCACCCCACGTCGGGGCCAGGGGACCCAGTACTTC
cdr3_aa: CATPRRGQGTQYF

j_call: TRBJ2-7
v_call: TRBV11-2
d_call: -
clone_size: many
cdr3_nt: TGTGCCAGCAGCTTCAAAGCGGATCCCTACGAGCAGTACTTC
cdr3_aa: CASSFKADPYEQYF

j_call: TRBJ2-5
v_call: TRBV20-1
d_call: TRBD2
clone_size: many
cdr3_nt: TGCAGTGCTAGAGGAGCTAGCGGGAGTCAGGAGACCCAGTACTTC
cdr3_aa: CSARGASGSQETQYF

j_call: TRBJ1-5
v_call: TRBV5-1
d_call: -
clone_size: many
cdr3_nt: TGCGCCAGCAGCTTCTCCGTTAGCCGGGGAAACAATCAGCCCCAGCATTTT
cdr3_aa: CASSFSVSRGNNQPQHF

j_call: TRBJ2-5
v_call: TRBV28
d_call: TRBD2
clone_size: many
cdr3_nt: TGTGCCAGCAGTTTATCCCCACGTTTGGGGGGGGGGGAGACCCAGTACTTC
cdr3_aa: CASSLSPRLGGGETQYF

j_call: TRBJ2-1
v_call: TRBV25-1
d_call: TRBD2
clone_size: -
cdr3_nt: TGTGCCAGCAGTGAGTTAGCGGGAGCCACCTACAATGAGCAGTTCTTC
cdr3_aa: CASSELAGATYNEQFF

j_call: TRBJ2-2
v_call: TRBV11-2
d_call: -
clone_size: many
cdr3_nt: TGTGCCAGCAGCCTTTCTCAGGGCACCGGGGAGCTGTTTTTT
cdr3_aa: CASSLSQGTGELFF

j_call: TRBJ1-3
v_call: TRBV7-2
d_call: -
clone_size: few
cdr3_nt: TGTGCCAGCAGCCCCGGCGGGGTGGGAGGAAACACCATATATTTT
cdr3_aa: CASSPGGVGGNTIYF

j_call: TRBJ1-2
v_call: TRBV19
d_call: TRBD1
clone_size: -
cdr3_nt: TGTGCCAGTAGTCCTGCCGGACAGGGGCGAGGCTACACCTTC
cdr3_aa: CASSPAGQGRGYTF

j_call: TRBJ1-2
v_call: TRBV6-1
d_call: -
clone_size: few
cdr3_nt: TGTGCCAGCACCTCCCGGGAGTCCACCTATGGCTACACCTTC
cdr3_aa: CASTSRESTYGYTF

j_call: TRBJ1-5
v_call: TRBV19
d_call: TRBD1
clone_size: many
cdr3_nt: TGTGCCAGTAGTATAGGACGGACAGGAGGAGTTAATCAGCCCCAGCATTTT
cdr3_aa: CASSIGRTGGVNQPQHF

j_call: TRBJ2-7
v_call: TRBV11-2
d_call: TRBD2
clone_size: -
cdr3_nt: TGTGCCAGCAGCTTAACAGACCCGGGACTAGCGAAAACCTACGAGCGGTACTTC
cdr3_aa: CASSLTDPGLAKTYERYF

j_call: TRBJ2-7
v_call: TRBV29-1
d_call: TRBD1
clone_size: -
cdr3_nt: TGCAGCGTTGAAGATTGGGGGGAGGGGACAGGGCGTTGGGAGCAGTACTTC
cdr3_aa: CSVEDWGEGTGRWEQYF

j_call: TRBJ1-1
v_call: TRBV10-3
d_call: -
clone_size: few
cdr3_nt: TGTGCCATCAGTGAAAGACAATTCACTGAAGCTTTCTTT
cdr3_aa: CAISERQFTEAFF

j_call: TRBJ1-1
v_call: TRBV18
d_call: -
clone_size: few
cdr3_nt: TGTGCCAGCTCACCACCGGCCCCCACTGAAGCTTTCTTT
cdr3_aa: CASSPPAPTEAFF

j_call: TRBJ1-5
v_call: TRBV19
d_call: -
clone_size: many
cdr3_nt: TGTGCCAGTAGTATCCCCGGATTTAGCAATCAGCCCCAGCATTTT
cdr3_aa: CASSIPGFSNQPQHF

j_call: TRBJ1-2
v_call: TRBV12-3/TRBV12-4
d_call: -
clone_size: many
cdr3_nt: TGTGCCAGCAGTCCATGGGGAATTTGGGGCTACACCTTC
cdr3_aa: CASSPWGIWGYTF

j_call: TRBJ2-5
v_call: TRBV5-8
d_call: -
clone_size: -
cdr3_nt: TGTGCCAGCAGCTTCGGGGGCGGCGGGACCCAGTACTTC
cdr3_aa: CASSFGGGGTQYF

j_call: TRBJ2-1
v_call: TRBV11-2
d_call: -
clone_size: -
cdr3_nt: TGTGCCAGCAGCTTATTAGGACAGAGCCGGCTCTTC
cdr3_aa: CASSLLGQSRLF

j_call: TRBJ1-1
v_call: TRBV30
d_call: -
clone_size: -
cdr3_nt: TGTGCCTTGAAGCGGGGAGCGATGAACACTGAAGCTTTCTTT
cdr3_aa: CALKRGAMNTEAFF